Presented here are 27 T cell receptor beta chains from one specimen sequenced in a study of T cells in Graves' hyperthyroidism and ophthalmopathy. Amplified TCR beta CDR3 regions came from RNA transcripts. A set of HTBI primers served as the primers for a first-round RT-PCR of the TCR CDR3. A single record per CDR3 protein comes from TCRdb applying MiXCR to the multiplex PCR reads. The repertoire consists of 250,000 to 300,000 distinct CDR3 sequences, with around 15% occurring once and the leading ten covering approximately 60%. The material sequenced was blood. The source is a woman aged 55-69 years with Graves' ophthalmopathy.

The chain recombines TRBV7-9 with TRBJ1-2; D is unclear. Between the trimmed V and J ends, which lost 5 bases and 0 bases, there was a span of 16 bases. The CDR3 sequence is 16 residues long. Germline V gene sequence: CDR1 SEHNR, CDR2 FQNEAQ (reference sequence). CDR3 in DNA: TGTGCCAGCAGCCCGACCATGCGCACAGCTAACTATGGCTACACCTTC. Translated: CASSPTMRTANYGYTF.

At least ten counts were recorded for this clonotype. This rearrangement joins TRBV20-1 to TRBJ1-1; D is perhaps TRBD1 (6 bases). CDR1 DFQATT and CDR2 SNEGSKA come from the germline V gene (reference sequence). CDR3 length: 13 amino acids. Between the trimmed V and J ends, which lost 5 bases and 2 bases, there was a span of 12 bases. In DNA form, the CDR3 reads TGCAGTGCTCCTCGGGACACCAACACTGAAGCTTTCTTT. This gives the protein CSAPRDTNTEAFF.

The CDR3 reads CASSPTSGYTDTQYF. In DNA form, the CDR3 reads TGTGCCAGCAGCCCAACTAGCGGGTACACAGATACGCAGTATTTT. The V and J genes are TRBV4-2 and TRBJ2-3; TRBD2 aligns across 9 bases. V gave up 4 bases and J gave up 2 bases; unmatched junction bases: 4. The V gene's germline CDR1 is LGHNA and CDR2 YNFKEQ. The CDR3 contains 15 residues.

This clonotype was seen only a few times. The chain recombines TRBV4-3 with TRBJ2-5; no clear D. Germline V CDR1 and CDR2: LGHNA, YSLEER. This CDR3 region has 14 residues. V lost 4 bases to trimming and J lost 1 base, with 10 bases between them. CDR3 sequence: CASSPRRVQETQYF. The CDR3 region has the DNA TGCGCCAGCAGCCCCCGACGGGTCCAAGAGACCCAGTACTTC.

This clonotype has at least ten counts. The J gene is TRBJ1-1, the V gene TRBV7-2; weak D call: TRBD1 (6 bases). Germline V lookup: CDR1 SGHTA, CDR2 FQGNSA. Trimming cost V 2 bases and J 0 bases, with 13 bases left between them. This CDR3 comprises 16 residues. The CDR3 region has the DNA TGTGCCAGCAGCTTAAGGGGGACACTAGTGAACACTGAAGCTTTCTTT. Translation gives CASSLRGTLVNTEAFF.

This clonotype was seen many times. This rearrangement joins TRBV27 to TRBJ2-5, with TRBD2 matching 8 bases. This CDR3 is built from 15 residues. Trimming removed 2 bases from V and 4 bases from J; junction bases left unmatched: 6. In germline, CDR1 is MNHEY, CDR2 SMNVEV (reference sequence). CDR3 amino acids: CASSLTGGGGETQYF. Here the CDR3 DNA reads TGTGCCAGCAGTTTAACGGGGGGGGGCGGAGAGACCCAGTACTTC.

This clonotype was seen many times. This sequence joins TRBV5-1 and TRBJ2-1; D possibly corresponds to TRBD2 (5 bases). This CDR3 region has 16 residues. The germline CDR1 and CDR2 sequences are SGHRS and YFSETQ. The ends were cut back, 3 bases at V and 0 bases at J, with 13 bases in the middle. The CDR3 sequence: CASSSGLASSYNEQFF. The CDR3 coding sequence is TGCGCCAGCAGCTCTGGACTGGCGAGCTCCTACAATGAGCAGTTCTTC.

This clonotype was counted many times. The gene calls are TRBV6-4 and TRBJ2-3; possibly TRBD1 for D (6 bases). V was cut by 2 bases and J by 4 bases, with 10 bases left in between. Germline V CDR1 and CDR2: MRHNA, SNTAGT. CDR3 length: 14 residues. CDR3 DNA: TGTGCCAGCAGTGACCGGACAGTCGCAGATACGCAGTATTTT. Translating it yields CASSDRTVADTQYF.

The chain carries TRBV3-1 and TRBJ2-6; the match to TRBD1 covers 11 bases. This CDR3 has 18 residues. Germline V gene lookup returns CDR1 LGHDT and CDR2 YNNKEL (reference sequence). J lost 2 bases, V lost 4 bases, and 7 bases had no gene match. The CDR3, as DNA: TGTGCCAGCAGCCTACACGGACAGGGGGCCCCTGGGGCCAACGTCCTGACTTTC. Translating it yields CASSLHGQGAPGANVLTF.

This clonotype was found many times. V gene TRBV5-1 combines with J gene TRBJ2-1, with 7 bases identical to TRBD1. Germline loops: CDR1 SGHRS, CDR2 YFSETQ. The CDR3 length is 14 residues. J was trimmed by 5 bases and V by 0 bases; bases with no gene match: 2. The CDR3: CASSLGGTDNEQFF. The DNA of the CDR3 is TGCGCCAGCAGCTTGGGGGGGACAGACAATGAGCAGTTCTTC.

This clonotype was counted between two and nine times. This chain links TRBV4-3 with TRBJ1-6; possibly TRBD1 for D (5 bases). The CDR3 loop spans 13 amino acids. The V gene lost 0 bases and the J gene lost 11 bases, with 8 bases spanning the gap. Looked up from germline, CDR1 is LGHNA and CDR2 is YSLEER. The CDR3 sequence is CASSQDRGAPLHF. The CDR3 nucleotides read TGCGCCAGCAGCCAAGATCGGGGGGCACCCCTCCACTTT.

Many counts were recorded for this clonotype. The V gene is TRBV7-9, the J gene TRBJ1-1; no clear D. The V and J ends lost 5 bases and 8 bases respectively, with 18 bases between them. Germline loops: CDR1 SEHNR, CDR2 FQNEAQ (reference sequence). This CDR3 is built from 14 residues. The CDR3 DNA is TGTGCCAGCAGCCCCGGACGGGAAGTGAACGAAGCTTTCTTT. It is translated as CASSPGREVNEAFF. The entire variable domain, with the rest obtained from reference TRBV7-9 and TRBJ1-1, is as follows: DTGVSQNPRHKITKRGQNVTFRCDPISEHNRLYWYRQTLGQGPEFLTYFQNEAQLEKSRLLSDRFSAERPKGSFSTLEIQRTEQGDSAMYLCASSPGREVNEAFFGQGTRLTVV.

This clonotype was counted many times. V is TRBV5-1 and J is TRBJ2-1; 8 bases are shared with TRBD1. The length of the CDR3 is 13 residues. Germline assignment: CDR1 SGHRS and CDR2 YFSETQ. Trimming at V came to 6 bases and at J to 9 bases, leaving 8 bases not matched to a gene. The CDR3, as DNA: TGCGCCAGCAATATCGGACAGGGCGGTGAGCAGTTCTTC. Protein: CASNIGQGGEQFF.

A few counts support this clonotype. Since a much larger clone is just one base distant, this may be a read error. The chain has TRBV12-3 or TRBV12-4 and TRBJ1-1; D may be TRBD1 (5 bases). This CDR3 is built from 11 residues. The CDR3 DNA follows: TGTGTCAGCAGTTTGGGGCCTGAAGCTTTCTTT. This encodes CVSSLGPEAFF.

In this sample, this clonotype turned up many times. The CDR3 loop is CSARAGQGSTDTQYF. The CDR3, as DNA: TGCAGTGCTAGGGCGGGACAGGGAAGCACAGATACGCAGTATTTT. The rearrangement joins TRBV20-1 to TRBJ2-3, with 9 bases matching TRBD1. Germline V gene sequence: CDR1 DFQATT, CDR2 SNEGSKA (reference sequence). Trimming removed 3 bases from V and 0 bases from J; junction bases left unmatched: 4. The CDR3 contains 15 residues.

This clonotype was detected ten times or more. The rearrangement uses TRBV6-1 and TRBJ1-5, with D hard to call. Germline V lookup: CDR1 MNHNS, CDR2 SASEGT. The CDR3 extends over 15 amino acids. Trimming pared 7 bases from V and 0 bases from J, leaving 13 bases between. CDR3 residues: CASTGSGVSNQPQHF. The CDR3 DNA is TGTGCCAGCACGGGCAGTGGTGTTAGCAATCAGCCCCAGCATTTT.

V is TRBV3-1 and J is TRBJ1-3; tentatively, D is TRBD1 (5 bases). CDR1 LGHDT and CDR2 YNNKEL come from the germline V gene (reference sequence). CDR3 length equals 16 residues. Trimming cost V 4 bases and J 4 bases, with 17 bases left between them. Here the CDR3 reads CASSPTLRGAGNTIYF. Here the CDR3 DNA reads TGTGCCAGCAGCCCAACCCTGAGGGGCGCGGGAAACACCATATATTTT.

This clonotype was found many times. The V gene is TRBV27, the J gene TRBJ2-5, with a tentative D call TRBD2 (6 bases). Germline-derived CDR1 and CDR2 are MNHEY and SMNVEV (reference sequence). The CDR3 is 14 amino acids. V was trimmed by 6 bases and J by 1 base, leaving 12 bases between them. CDR3 protein: CASRAAGGQETQYF. The CDR3 bases are TGTGCCAGCAGAGCGGCCGGGGGCCAAGAGACCCAGTACTTC.

V is TRBV4-1 and J is TRBJ2-6, with D unclear. Trimming left V 0 bases short and J 0 bases short, with 9 bases between. The CDR3 is 17 amino acids. Germline lookup yields CDR1 MGHRA and CDR2 YSYEKL. Here the CDR3 reads CASSQDFRGSGANVLTF. The CDR3 DNA reads TGCGCCAGCAGCCAAGATTTCAGAGGCTCTGGGGCCAACGTCCTGACTTTC.

This clonotype occurred many times. The chain combines TRBV2 with TRBJ2-5, with D possibly TRBD2 on 7 matching bases. Germline CDR1 reads SNHLY; CDR2 reads FYNNEI. There are 13 residues in the CDR3. The V end lost 3 bases, the J end lost 6 bases, and 11 bases lay between the germline ends. For the CDR3, the DNA is TGTGCCAGCAGTGAGGGGGGGCGGAAGACCCAGTACTTC. Translated: CASSEGGRKTQYF.

This clonotype came up a few times. The genes are TRBV30 and TRBJ2-7, with D tentatively TRBD1 (5 bases). This CDR3 is built from 14 residues. Germline assignment: CDR1 GTSNPN and CDR2 SVGIG (reference sequence). DNA of the CDR3: TGTGCTTCAAAAAGGGGTGATTCCGCTCTCGAGCAGTACTTC. Translating it yields CASKRGDSALEQYF.

This clonotype showed up many times. The J gene is TRBJ2-5, the V gene TRBV28, with D possibly TRBD2 on 6 matching bases. The CDR3 runs 15 residues. CDR1 and CDR2 (germline): MDHEN, SYDVKM. V lost 0 bases, J lost 5 bases, and 13 bases lay in between. In DNA form, the CDR3 reads TGTGCCAGCAGTTTATGGTCGGGAGTAACGGAGACCCAGTACTTC. Amino acid sequence: CASSLWSGVTETQYF.

This clonotype turned up a few times. The chain links TRBV14 to TRBJ2-2; possibly TRBD1 or TRBD2 for D (6 bases each). CDR1 and CDR2 (germline): SGHDN, FVKESK. The CDR3 length is 14 residues. Trimming took 4 bases from V and 5 from J, leaving 11 bases between them. The CDR3 here is CASSRGGGTGELFF. The CDR3, as DNA: TGTGCCAGCAGCCGAGGAGGGGGGACCGGGGAGCTGTTTTTT.

This clonotype occurred many times. The chain joins TRBV5-8 to TRBJ1-4; a weak D match, TRBD1 (5 bases). The CDR3 consists of 15 residues. Germline loops: CDR1 SGHTS, CDR2 YDEGEE. Between the trimmed V and J ends, which lost 1 base and 7 bases, there was a span of 14 bases. DNA of the CDR3: TGTGCCAGCAGCTTGATCAGGGATGCTACTGAAAAACTGTTTTTT. This encodes CASSLIRDATEKLFF.

Of note for this clonotype: A much larger clone lies one base from this, so it may be a read error. The genes are TRBV20-1 and TRBJ1-1, with D perhaps TRBD1 (5 bases). CDR1 and CDR2 (germline): DFQATT, SNEGSKA (reference sequence). The CDR3 has 14 residues. Deletions cut 0 bases from V and 4 bases from J, with 12 bases between. CDR3 nucleotide sequence: TGCAGTGCTAGAGAGGGGACGGTGAGCACTGAAGCTTTCTTT. Its translation: CSAREGTVSTEAFF.

The chain uses TRBV6-2 or TRBV6-3 and TRBJ2-7; D gene uncertain. V lost 2 bases and J lost 3, with 8 bases in between. Germline V gene sequence: CDR1 MNHEY, CDR2 SVGEGT. The CDR3 is 13 amino acids. The CDR3 is CASSYGVLYEQYF. The CDR3 DNA sequence: TGTGCCAGCAGTTACGGGGTTCTCTACGAGCAGTACTTC.

This clonotype came up many times. The CDR3 region has the DNA TGCGCCAGCAGGGCAGGGCCCGCAGTCAATGAGCAGTTCTTC. Translated, it gives CASRAGPAVNEQFF. The chain joins TRBV5-1 to TRBJ2-1; D perhaps matches TRBD1 (5 bases). The CDR3 contains 14 residues. V was cut by 5 bases and J by 6 bases, with 15 bases left in between. Per the germline V gene, CDR1 is SGHRS and CDR2 is YFSETQ.